Following are 27 T cell receptor beta chains from one sample sequenced in a study of control samples from healthy donors and cancer patients. Repertoires were generated with immunoSEQ multiplex PCR, while TCRdb's copy carries only in-frame clones and drops some. The table records over 70,000 clones, about 88% of them present only once. The sample consisted of blood. These receptors all stem from a woman aged 55-69 years in good health.

This chain uses TRBV19 with TRBJ1-2; 8 bases fit TRBD1. Germline CDR1 and CDR2: LNHDA and SQIVND (reference sequence). The ends lost 5 bases at V and 4 bases at J; junction bases unmatched: 9. This CDR3 contains 15 residues. The CDR3 reads CASSPTDRESYGYTF. CDR3 nucleotide sequence: TGTGCCAGTAGTCCGACGGACAGGGAGAGCTATGGCTACACCTTC. The entire variable domain, with the rest obtained from reference TRBV19 and TRBJ1-2, is as follows: DGGITQSPKYLFRKEGQNVTLSCEQNLNHDAMYWYRQDPGQGLRLIYYSQIVNDFQKGDIAEGYSVSREKKESFPLTVTSAQKNPTAFYLCASSPTDRESYGYTFGSGTRLTVV.

The chain is built from TRBV10-1 and TRBJ2-1, with D perhaps matching TRBD2 (7 bases). The V end lost 2 bases, the J end lost 7 bases, and 18 bases lay between the germline ends. Germline assignment: CDR1 WNHNN and CDR2 SYGVQD (reference sequence). The CDR3 covers 16 residues. CDR3 sequence: CASSEMGGQGRNEQFF. DNA of the CDR3: TGCGCCAGCAGTGAGATGGGGGGGCAGGGAAGGAATGAGCAGTTCTTC.

This rearrangement joins TRBV11-2 to TRBJ2-7; a weak D match, TRBD2 (6 bases). Germline CDR1 reads SGHAT; CDR2 reads FQNNGV. This CDR3 has 14 residues. With 1 base removed from V and 1 base from J, the gap between germline ends came to 8 bases. The CDR3 DNA sequence: TGTGCCAGCAGCTTAGTTAGCGGTTCCTACGAGCAGTACTTC. It is translated as CASSLVSGSYEQYF.

The chain has TRBV20-1 and TRBJ2-5; D remains ambiguous. CDR3 length: 11 residues. Germline-derived CDR1 and CDR2 are DFQATT and SNEGSKA (reference sequence). The CDR3 nucleotides are TGCAGCGCCCTGGCGTTGGAGACCCAGTACTTC. It codes for CSALALETQYF.

This chain joins TRBV2 and TRBJ2-6; D remains unclear. In germline, CDR1 is SNHLY, CDR2 FYNNEI. The CDR3 runs to 14 residues. V dropped 6 bases and J dropped 0 bases, with 6 bases sitting between them. The CDR3 spells CASRPISGANVLTF. The CDR3, as DNA: TGTGCCAGCAGGCCTATCTCTGGGGCCAACGTCCTGACTTTC.

This chain uses TRBV19 with TRBJ1-2; D may be TRBD1 (5 bases). Germline assignment: CDR1 LNHDA and CDR2 SQIVND (reference sequence). Trimming left V 5 bases short and J 0 bases short, with 13 bases between. The CDR3 contains 15 residues. In nucleotides, the CDR3 is TGTGCCAGTAGTCCCGTAGGGGTATCTAACTATGGCTACACCTTC. It is translated as CASSPVGVSNYGYTF.

The V gene is TRBV10-2, the J gene TRBJ1-6, with unresolved D. Germline CDR1 is WSHSY and CDR2 is SAAADI. There are 14 residues in the CDR3. Trimming removed 8 bases at V and 10 bases at J, with 18 bases between. The CDR3 DNA reads as TGCGCCAGCCGAAGGGTCGGGGTGGAATCACCCCTCCACTTT. Its protein is CASRRVGVESPLHF.

The chain links TRBV6-2 or TRBV6-3 to TRBJ1-1; 10 bases map to TRBD1. The CDR3 covers 16 residues. V lost 5 bases, J lost 5 bases, and 11 bases stayed unmatched. Germline CDR1 reads MNHEY; CDR2 reads SVGEGT. The CDR3 loop reads CASSRGQGLGTTEAFF. Written as DNA, the CDR3 is TGTGCCAGCAGTCGGGGACAGGGGCTTGGGACGACTGAAGCTTTCTTT.

This clone was counted a single time. The identical CDR3 is also encoded by other nucleotide sequences in the sample. The chain joins TRBV6-2 or TRBV6-3 to TRBJ2-7, with TRBD2 as a possible D gene (6 bases). The CDR3 is made up of 12 amino acids. The V end lost 2 bases, the J end lost 4 bases, and 6 bases lay between the germline ends. Germline CDR1 MNHEY, CDR2 SVGEGT. In DNA, the CDR3 is TGTGCCAGCAGTTACCGGGGGTACGAGCAGTACTTC. The encoded protein is CASSYRGYEQYF.

This clone was seen just once. The gene calls are TRBV15 and TRBJ1-1; D is possibly TRBD1 (6 bases). Trimming took 1 base from V and 1 from J, leaving 16 bases between them. The CDR3 runs to 17 residues. Germline assignment: CDR1 LNHNV and CDR2 YYDKDF (reference sequence). DNA of the CDR3: TGTGCCACCAGCAGAGTCCGTAGTGGACAGCAGAACACTGAAGCTTTCTTT. Protein: CATSRVRSGQQNTEAFF.

V gene TRBV5-6 combines with J gene TRBJ2-1; a possible D gene is TRBD2 (5 bases). There are 16 residues in the CDR3. Trimming removed 0 bases at V and 4 bases at J, with 14 bases between. Germline V gene lookup returns CDR1 SGHDT and CDR2 YYEEEE. The chain's CDR3 is CASSLAVSDLYNEQFF. CDR3 nucleotide sequence: TGTGCCAGCAGCTTGGCCGTTAGCGACCTGTACAATGAGCAGTTCTTC.

The chain uses TRBV10-3 and TRBJ1-5, with 8 bases that match TRBD1. Trimming cost V 2 bases and J 2 bases; bases outside gene matches: 2. The germline CDR1 and CDR2 sequences are ENHRY and SYGVKD. The CDR3 spans 15 residues. CDR3 bases: TGTGCCATCAGTGAGGGACAGGGAGGCAATCAGCCCCAGCATTTT. Its protein product is CAISEGQGGNQPQHF.

In its sample, this clone was seen a few times. The V call is TRBV19, the J call TRBJ2-7, with a possible D match to TRBD1 (5 bases). The CDR3 consists of 13 residues. V was pared by 5 bases and J by 3 bases, with 11 bases between. The germline CDR1 and CDR2 sequences are LNHDA and SQIVND (reference sequence). DNA of the CDR3: TGTGCCAGTAGTCAAACGCAGGGCTACGAGCAGTACTTC. Its translation is CASSQTQGYEQYF. Looking up the rest from reference TRBV19 and TRBJ2-7 gives the full variable domain: DGGITQSPKYLFRKEGQNVTLSCEQNLNHDAMYWYRQDPGQGLRLIYYSQIVNDFQKGDIAEGYSVSREKKESFPLTVTSAQKNPTAFYLCASSQTQGYEQYFGPGTRLTVT.

This chain links TRBV5-1 with TRBJ2-7; D unclear. Germline V lookup: CDR1 SGHRS, CDR2 YFSETQ. The CDR3 spans 14 residues. The V end lost 6 bases, the J end lost 6 bases, and 19 bases lay between the germline ends. The CDR3 loop reads CASTPDGRWGEQYF. The CDR3 coding sequence is TGCGCCAGCACTCCGGACGGCAGGTGGGGCGAGCAGTACTTC.

The genes are TRBV5-6 and TRBJ1-1; tentative D call: TRBD1 (5 bases). Trimming removed 2 bases at V and 6 bases at J, with 8 bases between. The CDR3 spans 12 residues. Germline V gene sequence: CDR1 SGHDT, CDR2 YYEEEE. The CDR3 sequence is CASSFWGAEAFF. The CDR3 DNA is TGTGCCAGCAGCTTTTGGGGGGCTGAAGCTTTCTTT.

The V and J genes are TRBV11-2 and TRBJ2-1, with D possibly TRBD2 on 5 matching bases. There are 17 residues in the CDR3. Germline values: CDR1 SGHAT, CDR2 FQNNGV. Trimming took 5 bases from V and 3 from J, leaving 20 bases between them. Here the CDR3 reads CASSQYTGRRHYNEQFF. The CDR3 nucleotides are TGTGCCAGCAGCCAGTACACCGGGCGGAGGCACTACAATGAGCAGTTCTTC. The variable domain in full, completed from reference TRBV11-2 and TRBJ2-1, reads EAGVAQSPRYKIIEKRQSVAFWCNPISGHATLYWYQQILGQGPKLLIQFQNNGVVDDSQLPKDRFSAERLKGVDSTLKIQPAKLEDSAVYLCASSQYTGRRHYNEQFFGPGTRLTVL.

The rearrangement links TRBV18 to TRBJ1-2; 7 bases are a match to TRBD1. Germline V gene data show CDR1 as KGHSH and CDR2 as LQKENI. The CDR3 totals 13 residues. V shed 2 bases, J shed 9 bases, and the junction held 6 bases outside the gene matches. The CDR3 nucleotides read TGTGCCAGCTCACCATCGGGACAGCCGAGCTACACCTTC. Its protein is CASSPSGQPSYTF.

V usage is TRBV7-9 and J usage is TRBJ1-3, with 9 bases fitting TRBD1. Germline V CDR1 and CDR2: SEHNR, FQNEAQ (reference sequence). Unmatched junction bases numbered 6, after V lost 8 bases and J lost 1 base. This CDR3 is 15 amino acids long. DNA of the CDR3: TGTGCCAGCTGCCGGGACAGGGAGTCTGGAAACACCATATATTTT. Amino acids: CASCRDRESGNTIYF. Combining the CDR3 with reference TRBV7-9 and TRBJ1-3 gives the whole variable domain DTGVSQNPRHKITKRGQNVTFRCDPISEHNRLYWYRQTLGQGPEFLTYFQNEAQLEKSRLLSDRFSAERPKGSFSTLEIQRTEQGDSAMYLCASCRDRESGNTIYFGEGSWLTVV.

The chain employs TRBV19 and TRBJ2-2; D possibly corresponds to TRBD1 (5 bases). The V and J ends lost 7 bases and 6 bases respectively, with 15 bases between them. The CDR3 sequence is 14 residues long. CDR1 is LNHDA, CDR2 SQIVND, per germline (reference sequence). CDR3 nucleotide sequence: TGTGCCAGTACGAGCATCAGGGAATCCGGGGAGCTGTTTTTT. It encodes CASTSIRESGELFF.

The chain combines TRBV7-2 with TRBJ2-1; TRBD1 matches at 8 bases. The CDR3 runs 16 residues. The germline V gene has CDR1 SGHTA and CDR2 FQGNSA. V lost 4 bases and J lost 2; bases outside the gene matches: 7. CDR3 amino acids: CASSSQPGQAYNEQFF. In nucleotides, the CDR3 is TGTGCCAGCAGCTCCCAGCCGGGACAGGCCTACAATGAGCAGTTCTTC.

This rearrangement joins TRBV5-1 to TRBJ2-5, with D uncertain. V was pared by 0 bases and J by 0 bases, with 9 bases between. From germline, CDR1 is SGHRS and CDR2 YFSETQ. The CDR3 runs to 15 residues. The CDR3 DNA reads TGCGCCAGCAGCTTGGGACTGCAGTACCAAGAGACCCAGTACTTC. This encodes CASSLGLQYQETQYF.

This chain connects TRBV5-1 to TRBJ2-1; D is unresolved. Trimming left V 3 bases short and J 6 bases short, with 10 bases between. Germline assignment: CDR1 SGHRS and CDR2 YFSETQ. CDR3 length equals 13 residues. CDR3 protein: CASSSSPVNEQFF. CDR3 sequence (DNA): TGCGCCAGCAGCTCCAGTCCCGTCAATGAGCAGTTCTTC.

V usage is TRBV6-2 or TRBV6-3 and J usage is TRBJ1-2; the match to TRBD1 covers 12 bases. V lost 5 bases to trimming and J lost 8 bases; unmatched junction nucleotides: 9. The length of the CDR3 is 15 residues. CDR1 is MNHEY, CDR2 SVGEGT, per germline. CDR3 sequence reads: CASSPKGQGAHGYTF. The CDR3 DNA is TGTGCCAGCAGTCCAAAGGGACAGGGGGCTCACGGCTACACCTTC.

This chain links TRBV7-2 with TRBJ1-4; 8 nucleotides align to TRBD1. CDR3 length: 14 residues. V was clipped by 5 bases and J by 7 bases; unmatched bases: 6. Germline CDR1 reads SGHTA; CDR2 reads FQGNSA. For the CDR3, the DNA is TGTGCCAGCAGCCCGGACAGGGCCACTGAAAAACTGTTTTTT. Translating it yields CASSPDRATEKLFF.

The chain is built from TRBV10-3 and TRBJ1-6, with 8 bases aligning to TRBD1. The V gene end was trimmed by 6 bases and the J gene end by 9 bases; junction bases not matched to a gene: 4. The CDR3 has 13 amino acids. Germline CDR1 reads ENHRY; CDR2 reads SYGVKD. The CDR3 is CAIRTGEGSPLHF. The CDR3 DNA sequence: TGTGCCATCAGGACAGGGGAAGGTTCACCCCTCCACTTT.

This chain uses TRBV2 with TRBJ1-2, with D perhaps matching TRBD1 (6 bases). The CDR3 covers 14 residues. V was pared by 5 bases and J by 6 bases, with 16 bases between. From germline, CDR1 is SNHLY and CDR2 FYNNEI. The CDR3 region has the DNA TGTGCCAGCAGTACACGACTGACAGGACATGGCTACACCTTC. Translating gives CASSTRLTGHGYTF.

V gene TRBV25-1 combines with J gene TRBJ2-7, with TRBD1 matching 7 bases. The CDR3 has 13 residues. The V gene end was trimmed by 6 bases and the J gene end by 0 bases; junction bases not matched to a gene: 2. Per germline, CDR1 MGHDK and CDR2 SYGVNS. The CDR3 DNA reads TGTGCCAGCAGCCGGGACAGCTCCTACGAGCAGTACTTC. It translates to CASSRDSSYEQYF.